This T cell receptor beta chain was captured by sequencing in a study of T cells in Graves' hyperthyroidism and ophthalmopathy. Study-level background: Initial diagnosis, before any treatment, was when peripheral blood was collected. Study outcomes and limitations: Ophthalmopathy was separated from stable hyperthyroidism by a 13 V-J model. Most thyroid clonotypes that were expanded above 0.001 also turned up in blood.

This clonotype was found many times. Its antigen is unidentified. V was trimmed by 0 bases and J by 2 bases, leaving 11 bases between them. The CDR3 totals 15 residues. Germline loops: CDR1 SNHLY, CDR2 FYNNEI. The TCR beta CDR3 regions underwent amplification using RNA transcripts as the source. HTBI primers were the set used in a first-round RT-PCR of the TCR CDR3. TCRdb redid the calling of the multiplex PCR reads with MiXCR, one entry per CDR3 protein. The sample consists of about 640,000 distinct CDR3 sequences, around 21% of them appearing once. The chain links TRBV2 to TRBJ2-7; D is possibly TRBD2 (6 bases). Sequenced input: blood. The receptor's source is a man younger than 45 with Graves' ophthalmopathy. The CDR3 bases are TGTGCCAGCAGTGAAGCGCAGGGAGGTCCCTACGAGCAGTACTTC. It encodes CASSEAQGGPYEQYF.